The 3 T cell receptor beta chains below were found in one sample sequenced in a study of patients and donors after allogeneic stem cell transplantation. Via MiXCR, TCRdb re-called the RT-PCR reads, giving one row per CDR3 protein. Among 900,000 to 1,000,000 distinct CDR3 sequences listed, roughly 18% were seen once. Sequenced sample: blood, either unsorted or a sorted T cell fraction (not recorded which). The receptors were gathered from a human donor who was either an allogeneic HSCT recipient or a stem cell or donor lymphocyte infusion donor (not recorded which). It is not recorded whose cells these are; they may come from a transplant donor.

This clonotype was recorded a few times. CDR3 protein: CASSQGSHTEAFF. For the CDR3, the DNA is TGTGCCAGCAGCCAAGGATCCCACACTGAAGCTTTCTTT. The chain uses TRBV4-2 and TRBJ1-1; D remains unclear. Germline V gives CDR1 LGHNA, CDR2 YNFKEQ. The CDR3 spans 13 residues. The V end was cut by 1 base, the J end by 3 bases, with 6 bases between.

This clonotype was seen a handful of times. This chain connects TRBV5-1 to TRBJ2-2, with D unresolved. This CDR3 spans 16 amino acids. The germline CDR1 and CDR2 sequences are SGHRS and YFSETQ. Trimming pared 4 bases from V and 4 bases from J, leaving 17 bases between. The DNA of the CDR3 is TGCGCCAGCAGCCCCGGAGATCCCGCCTTCACCGGGGAGCTGTTTTTT. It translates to CASSPGDPAFTGELFF.

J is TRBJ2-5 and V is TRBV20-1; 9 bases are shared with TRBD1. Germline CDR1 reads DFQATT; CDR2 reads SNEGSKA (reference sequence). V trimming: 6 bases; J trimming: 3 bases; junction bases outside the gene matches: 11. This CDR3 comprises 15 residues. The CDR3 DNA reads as TGCAGTGCGCCGAACCGGGACAGGGCTAAAGAGACCCAGTACTTC. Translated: CSAPNRDRAKETQYF.